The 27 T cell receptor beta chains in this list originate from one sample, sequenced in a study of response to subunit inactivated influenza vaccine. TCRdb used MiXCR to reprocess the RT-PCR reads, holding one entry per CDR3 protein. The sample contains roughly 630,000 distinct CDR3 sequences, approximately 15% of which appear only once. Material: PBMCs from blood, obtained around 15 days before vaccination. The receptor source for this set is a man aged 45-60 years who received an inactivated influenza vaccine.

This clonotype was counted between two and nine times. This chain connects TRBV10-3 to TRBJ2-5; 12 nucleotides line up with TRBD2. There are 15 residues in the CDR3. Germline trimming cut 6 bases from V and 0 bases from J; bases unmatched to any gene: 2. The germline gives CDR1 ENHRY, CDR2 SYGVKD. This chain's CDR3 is CAIRRTSGDQETQYF. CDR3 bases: TGTGCCATCAGGAGGACTAGCGGGGACCAAGAGACCCAGTACTTC.

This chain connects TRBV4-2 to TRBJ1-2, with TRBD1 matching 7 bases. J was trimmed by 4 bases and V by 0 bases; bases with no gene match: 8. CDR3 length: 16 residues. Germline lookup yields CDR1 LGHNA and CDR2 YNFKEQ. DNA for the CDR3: TGTGCCAGCAGCCAAGAAGTTGGTTGGGACAGCTATGGCTACACCTTC. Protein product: CASSQEVGWDSYGYTF.

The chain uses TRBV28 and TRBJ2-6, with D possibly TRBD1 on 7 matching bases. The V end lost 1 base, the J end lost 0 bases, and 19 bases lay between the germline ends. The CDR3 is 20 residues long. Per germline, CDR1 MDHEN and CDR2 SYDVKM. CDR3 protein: CASSLYARGTQRSGANVLTF. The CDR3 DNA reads TGTGCCAGCAGTTTATATGCCAGGGGGACTCAACGCTCTGGGGCCAACGTCCTGACTTTC.

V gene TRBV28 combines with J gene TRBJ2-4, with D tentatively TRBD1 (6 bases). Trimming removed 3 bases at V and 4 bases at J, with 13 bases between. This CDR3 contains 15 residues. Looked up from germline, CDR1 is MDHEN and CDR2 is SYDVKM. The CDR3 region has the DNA TGTGCCAGCAGTTTTCCCACAGGGAGTAAAAACATTCAGTACTTC. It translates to CASSFPTGSKNIQYF.

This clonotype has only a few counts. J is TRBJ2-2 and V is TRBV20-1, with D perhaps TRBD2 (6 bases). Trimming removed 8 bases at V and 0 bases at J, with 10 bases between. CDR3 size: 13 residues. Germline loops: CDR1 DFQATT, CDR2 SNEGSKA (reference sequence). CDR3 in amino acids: CSLAYPNTGELFF. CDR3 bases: TGCAGTCTAGCGTATCCGAACACCGGGGAGCTGTTTTTT.

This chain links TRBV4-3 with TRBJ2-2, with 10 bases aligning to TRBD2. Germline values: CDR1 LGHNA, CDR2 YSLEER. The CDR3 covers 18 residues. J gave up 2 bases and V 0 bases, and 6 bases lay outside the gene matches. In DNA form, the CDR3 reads TGCGCCAGCAGCCAAGACCTAGCGGGGGACCTTAACACCGGGGAGCTGTTTTTT. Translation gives CASSQDLAGDLNTGELFF.

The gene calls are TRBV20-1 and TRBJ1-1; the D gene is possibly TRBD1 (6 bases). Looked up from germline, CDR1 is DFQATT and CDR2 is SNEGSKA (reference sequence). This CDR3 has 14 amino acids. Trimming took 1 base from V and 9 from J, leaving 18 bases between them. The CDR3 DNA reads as TGCAGTGCTAGAGTGGAGGGGGGGGGAGGTAAAGCTTTCTTT. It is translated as CSARVEGGGGKAFF.

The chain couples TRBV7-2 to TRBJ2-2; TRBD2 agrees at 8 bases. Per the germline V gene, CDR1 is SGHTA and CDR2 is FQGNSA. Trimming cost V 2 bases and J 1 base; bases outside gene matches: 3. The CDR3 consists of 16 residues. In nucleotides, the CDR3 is TGTGCCAGCAGCTTACCGGGACTAGTGAACACCGGGGAGCTGTTTTTT. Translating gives CASSLPGLVNTGELFF.

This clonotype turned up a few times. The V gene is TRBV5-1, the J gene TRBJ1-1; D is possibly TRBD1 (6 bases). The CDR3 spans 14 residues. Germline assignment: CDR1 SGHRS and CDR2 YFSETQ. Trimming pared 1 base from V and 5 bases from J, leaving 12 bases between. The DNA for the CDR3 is TGCGCCAGCAGCTTGACAGGGCGGGAAACTGAAGCTTTCTTT. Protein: CASSLTGRETEAFF.

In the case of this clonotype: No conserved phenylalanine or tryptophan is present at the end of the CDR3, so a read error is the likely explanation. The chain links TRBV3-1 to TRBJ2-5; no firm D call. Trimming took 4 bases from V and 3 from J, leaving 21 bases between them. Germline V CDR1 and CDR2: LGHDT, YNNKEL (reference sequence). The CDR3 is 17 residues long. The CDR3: CASSLSEPGRRKETQYL. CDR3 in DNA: TGTGCCAGCAGCCTATCGGAACCAGGAAGAAGGAAAGAGACCCAGTACCTC.

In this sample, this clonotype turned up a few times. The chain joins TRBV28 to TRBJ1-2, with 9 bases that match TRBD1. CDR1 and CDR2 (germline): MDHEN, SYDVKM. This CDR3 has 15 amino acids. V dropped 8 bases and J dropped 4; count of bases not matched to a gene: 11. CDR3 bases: TGTGCCAGCCTTAAACCGCCGGGACAGGGCTATGGCTACACCTTC. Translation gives CASLKPPGQGYGYTF.

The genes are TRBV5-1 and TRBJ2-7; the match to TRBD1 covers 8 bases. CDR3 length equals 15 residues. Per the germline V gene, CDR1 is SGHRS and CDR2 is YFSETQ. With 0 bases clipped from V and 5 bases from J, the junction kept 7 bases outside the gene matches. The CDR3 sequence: CASSLEPGQENEQYF. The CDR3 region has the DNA TGCGCCAGCAGCTTGGAACCGGGACAGGAGAACGAGCAGTACTTC.

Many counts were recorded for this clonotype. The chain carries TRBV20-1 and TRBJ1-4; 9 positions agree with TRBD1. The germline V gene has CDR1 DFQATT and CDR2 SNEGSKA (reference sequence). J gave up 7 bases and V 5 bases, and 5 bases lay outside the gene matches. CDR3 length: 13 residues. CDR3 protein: CSAQQGASEKLFF. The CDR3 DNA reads TGCAGTGCTCAACAGGGGGCCTCTGAAAAACTGTTTTTT.

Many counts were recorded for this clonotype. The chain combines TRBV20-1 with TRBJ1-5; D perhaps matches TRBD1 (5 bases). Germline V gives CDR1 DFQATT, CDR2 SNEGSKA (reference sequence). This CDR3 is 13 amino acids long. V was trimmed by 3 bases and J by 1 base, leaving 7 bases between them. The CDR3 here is CSASEGSNQPQHF. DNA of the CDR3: TGCAGTGCTAGCGAGGGGAGCAATCAGCCCCAGCATTTT.

The CDR3 coding sequence is TGCAGTGCTTCGCCCCCCGGGCGGCCCTATAATTCACCCCTCCACTTT. This gives the protein CSASPPGRPYNSPLHF. V gene TRBV20-1 combines with J gene TRBJ1-6; no definite D call. CDR3 length: 16 amino acids. Germline V gives CDR1 DFQATT, CDR2 SNEGSKA (reference sequence). V was shortened by 5 bases and J by 2 bases, with 16 bases between the two germline ends.

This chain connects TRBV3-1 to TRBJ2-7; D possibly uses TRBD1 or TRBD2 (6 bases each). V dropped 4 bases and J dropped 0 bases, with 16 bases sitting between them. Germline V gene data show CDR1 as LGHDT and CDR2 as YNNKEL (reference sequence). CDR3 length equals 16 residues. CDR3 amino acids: CASSRFEGGSSYEQYF. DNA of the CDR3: TGTGCCAGCAGCCGTTTCGAAGGGGGGAGCTCCTACGAGCAGTACTTC.

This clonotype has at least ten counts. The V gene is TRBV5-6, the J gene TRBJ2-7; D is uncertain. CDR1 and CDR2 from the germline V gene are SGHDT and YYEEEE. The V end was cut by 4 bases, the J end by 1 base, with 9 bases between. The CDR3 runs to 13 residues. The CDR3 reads CASSPVLSYEQYF. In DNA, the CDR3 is TGTGCCAGCAGCCCCGTTTTATCCTACGAGCAGTACTTC. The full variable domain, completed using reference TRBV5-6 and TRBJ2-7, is DAGVTQSPTHLIKTRGQQVTLRCSPKSGHDTVSWYQQALGQGPQFIFQYYEEEERQRGNFPDRFSGHQFPNYSSELNVNALLLGDSALYLCASSPVLSYEQYFGPGTRLTVT.

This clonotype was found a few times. CDR3 loop: CASNYAGTGAEKTWEQFF. DNA for the CDR3: TGTGCCAGCAACTACGCCGGGACAGGGGCCGAAAAGACCTGGGAGCAGTTCTTC. This chain links TRBV21-1 with TRBJ2-1; the table's TRBD1 call for D was not verified on the DNA. TRBV21-1 is a known pseudogene. There are 18 residues in the CDR3.

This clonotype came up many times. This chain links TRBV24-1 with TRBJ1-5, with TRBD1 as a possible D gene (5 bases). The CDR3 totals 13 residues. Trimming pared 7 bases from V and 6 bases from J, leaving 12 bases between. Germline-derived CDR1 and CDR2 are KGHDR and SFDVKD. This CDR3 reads CATRGDGAQPQHF. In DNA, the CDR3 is TGTGCCACCAGGGGGGACGGAGCTCAGCCCCAGCATTTT.

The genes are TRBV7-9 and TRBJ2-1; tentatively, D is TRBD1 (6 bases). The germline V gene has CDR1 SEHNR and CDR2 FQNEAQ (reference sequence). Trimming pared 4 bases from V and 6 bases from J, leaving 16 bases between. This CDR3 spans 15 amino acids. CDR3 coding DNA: TGTGCCAGCAGCTATACAGGGATTTCAAGCAATGAGCAGTTCTTC. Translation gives CASSYTGISSNEQFF. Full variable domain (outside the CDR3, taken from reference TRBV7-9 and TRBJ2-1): DTGVSQNPRHKITKRGQNVTFRCDPISEHNRLYWYRQTLGQGPEFLTYFQNEAQLEKSRLLSDRFSAERPKGSFSTLEIQRTEQGDSAMYLCASSYTGISSNEQFFGPGTRLTVL.

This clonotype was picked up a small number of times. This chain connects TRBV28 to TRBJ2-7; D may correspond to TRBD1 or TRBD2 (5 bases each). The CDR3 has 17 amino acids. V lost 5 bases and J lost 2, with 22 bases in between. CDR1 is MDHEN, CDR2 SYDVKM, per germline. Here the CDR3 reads CASSLPTRGTAPYEQYF. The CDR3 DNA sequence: TGTGCCAGCAGTCTGCCGACGCGAGGGACGGCTCCCTACGAGCAGTACTTC.

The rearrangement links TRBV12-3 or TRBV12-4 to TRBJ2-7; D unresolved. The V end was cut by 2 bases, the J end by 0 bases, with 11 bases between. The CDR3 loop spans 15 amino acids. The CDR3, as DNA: TGTGCCAGCAGTTTATATGACGGTTACTCCTACGAGCAGTACTTC. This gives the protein CASSLYDGYSYEQYF.

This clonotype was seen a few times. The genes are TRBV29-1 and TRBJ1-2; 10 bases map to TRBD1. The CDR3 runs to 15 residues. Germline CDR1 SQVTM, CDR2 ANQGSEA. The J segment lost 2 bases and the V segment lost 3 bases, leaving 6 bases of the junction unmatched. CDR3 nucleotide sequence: TGCAGCGTTGATCTCTGGGGACAGGGGAACTATGGCTACACCTTC. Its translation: CSVDLWGQGNYGYTF.

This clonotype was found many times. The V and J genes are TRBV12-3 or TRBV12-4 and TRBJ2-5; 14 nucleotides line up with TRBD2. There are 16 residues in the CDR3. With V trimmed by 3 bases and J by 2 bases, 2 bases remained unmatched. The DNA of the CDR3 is TGTGCCAGCAGTTTGACTAGCGGGGGGGGACAAGAGACCCAGTACTTC. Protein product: CASSLTSGGGQETQYF.

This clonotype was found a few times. The CDR3 DNA is TGTGCCAGCACCCCGCGATGGAGCTCCTACAATGAGCAGTTCTTC. This sequence encodes CASTPRWSSYNEQFF. V gene TRBV2 combines with J gene TRBJ2-1, with D uncertain. Trimming took 7 bases from V and 0 from J, leaving 13 bases between them. The CDR3 is made up of 15 amino acids. The germline V gene encodes CDR1 SNHLY and CDR2 FYNNEI.

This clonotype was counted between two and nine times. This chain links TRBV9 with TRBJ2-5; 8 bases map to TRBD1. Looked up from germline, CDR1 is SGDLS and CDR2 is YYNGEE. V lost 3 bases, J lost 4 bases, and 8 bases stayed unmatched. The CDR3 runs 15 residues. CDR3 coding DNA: TGTGCCAGCAGCGCCTTGACAGGGGTCGGAGAGACCCAGTACTTC. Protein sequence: CASSALTGVGETQYF.

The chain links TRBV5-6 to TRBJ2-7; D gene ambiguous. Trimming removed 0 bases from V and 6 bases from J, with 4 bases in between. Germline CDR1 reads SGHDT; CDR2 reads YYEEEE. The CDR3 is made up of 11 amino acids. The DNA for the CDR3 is TGTGCCAGCAGCTTGGTGAGCGAGCAGTACTTC. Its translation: CASSLVSEQYF.